Following are 15 T cell receptor beta chains from one sample sequenced in a study of T cells in localized non-small cell lung cancer. Some clones are missing from TCRdb's copy, which holds only in-frame ones; the method was immunoSEQ multiplex PCR. Here the sample spans tens of thousands of clones, around 89% being singletons. Sequencing used peripheral blood, obtained before any cancer treatment. Every receptor here comes from a woman aged 35 to 70 with stage I lung adenocarcinoma.

The genes are TRBV5-1 and TRBJ2-7, with D tentatively TRBD2 (7 bases). The CDR3 has 15 residues. Trimming shortened V by 3 bases and J by 4 bases, and 17 bases separated the two germline ends. Germline V gene data show CDR1 as SGHRS and CDR2 as YFSETQ. The CDR3 region is CASSWGPGLQYEQYF. In DNA form, the CDR3 reads TGCGCCAGCAGCTGGGGGCCGGGACTACAATACGAGCAGTACTTC. Full variable domain (remainder filled in from reference TRBV5-1 and TRBJ2-7): KAGVTQTPRYLIKTRGQQVTLSCSPISGHRSVSWYQQTPGQGLQFLFEYFSETQRNKGNFPGRFSGRQFSNSRSEMNVSTLELGDSALYLCASSWGPGLQYEQYFGPGTRLTVT.

The chain has TRBV28 and TRBJ1-6; D is undetermined. The germline CDR1 and CDR2 sequences are MDHEN and SYDVKM. Trimming left V 6 bases short and J 0 bases short, with 6 bases between. This CDR3 contains 14 residues. The CDR3 DNA is TGTGCCAGCAGCCCCAGCTCCTATAATTCACCCCTCCACTTT. It specifies CASSPSSYNSPLHF.

The J gene is TRBJ2-2, the V gene TRBV10-3; TRBD1 is a possible D gene (5 bases). Trimming stripped 0 bases from V and 6 bases from J, with 8 bases between. This CDR3 contains 14 residues. The germline gives CDR1 ENHRY, CDR2 SYGVKD. CDR3 residues: CAISESNRPGELFF. The CDR3 nucleotides are TGTGCCATCAGTGAGTCGAACAGGCCCGGGGAGCTGTTTTTT.

This sequence joins TRBV11-2 and TRBJ2-7; 7 bases agree with TRBD1. Germline lookup yields CDR1 SGHAT and CDR2 FQNNGV. Unmatched junction bases numbered 2, after V lost 1 base and J lost 2 bases. The CDR3 sequence is 14 residues long. The DNA of the CDR3 is TGTGCCAGCAGCTTAGCAGGGGGTGCCTACGAGCAGTACTTC. This encodes CASSLAGGAYEQYF. The whole variable domain, remainder taken from reference TRBV11-2 and TRBJ2-7, is EAGVAQSPRYKIIEKRQSVAFWCNPISGHATLYWYQQILGQGPKLLIQFQNNGVVDDSQLPKDRFSAERLKGVDSTLKIQPAKLEDSAVYLCASSLAGGAYEQYFGPGTRLTVT.

The chain links TRBV29-1 to TRBJ1-4; D uncertain. Germline V gene data show CDR1 as SQVTM and CDR2 as ANQGSEA. There are 12 residues in the CDR3. V lost 8 bases to trimming and J lost 12 bases, with 19 bases between them. CDR3 sequence (DNA): TGCAGCCTCCTCGCCACGGTCGAAGAACTGTTTTTT. Protein: CSLLATVEELFF.

The chain employs TRBV9 and TRBJ1-1, with D maybe TRBD1 (5 bases). V was pared by 0 bases and J by 7 bases, with 7 bases between. CDR3 length equals 12 residues. The germline V gene encodes CDR1 SGDLS and CDR2 YYNGEE. This CDR3 is CASSVGGSEAFF. The CDR3 DNA reads TGTGCCAGCAGCGTAGGGGGGAGTGAAGCTTTCTTT.

The CDR3 bases are TGTGCCAGCAGCACTCGTGACGGGTCCTACGAGCAGTACTTC. It yields the protein CASSTRDGSYEQYF. V usage is TRBV13 and J usage is TRBJ2-7; D is ambiguous. Germline-derived CDR1 and CDR2 are PRHDT and FYEKMQ (reference sequence). The CDR3 runs to 14 residues. Trimming removed 5 bases at V and 1 base at J, with 12 bases between.

J is TRBJ2-3 and V is TRBV4-1; TRBD2 agrees at 9 bases. The length of the CDR3 is 14 residues. Trimming took 4 bases from V and 6 from J; bases not matched to a gene: 5. Germline V gene sequence: CDR1 MGHRA, CDR2 YSYEKL. The CDR3 region has the DNA TGCGCCAGCAGCCGAGGGCGGGAGGGGGATACGCAGTATTTT. Translating it yields CASSRGREGDTQYF.

This chain links TRBV19 with TRBJ1-5; a possible D gene is TRBD1 (5 bases). V lost 2 bases, J lost 4 bases, and 15 bases lay in between. The CDR3 loop spans 16 amino acids. CDR1 and CDR2 from the germline V gene are LNHDA and SQIVND (reference sequence). CDR3 loop: CASSIIKGLWNQPQHF. The CDR3 DNA reads as TGTGCCAGTAGTATAATCAAGGGGCTTTGGAATCAGCCCCAGCATTTT.

This chain uses TRBV19 with TRBJ2-2, with TRBD2 identical over 7 bases. The CDR3 runs to 16 residues. Germline loops: CDR1 LNHDA, CDR2 SQIVND (reference sequence). Losses at the gene ends were 7 bases for V and 1 base for J; bases not matched to a gene: 9. The CDR3 bases are TGTGCCAGTACCACGAAAGCGGGGTTGAACACCGGGGAGCTGTTTTTT. Translated: CASTTKAGLNTGELFF.

This clone was seen once. The chain has TRBV7-3 and TRBJ2-3, with no clear D. The V and J ends lost 2 bases and 3 bases respectively, with 9 bases between them. This CDR3 comprises 14 residues. CDR1 is SGHTA and CDR2 is FQGTGA in the germline V gene. Here the CDR3 DNA reads TGTGCCAGCAGCTTAGGCCTGGTGACAGATACGCAGTATTTT. Residues: CASSLGLVTDTQYF. Based on the CDR3 plus reference TRBV7-3 and TRBJ2-3, the full variable domain is GAGVSQTPSNKVTEKGKYVELRCDPISGHTALYWYRQSLGQGPEFLIYFQGTGAADDSGLPNDRFFAVRPEGSVSTLKIQRTERGDSAVYLCASSLGLVTDTQYFGPGTRLTVL.

This sequence joins TRBV6-6 and TRBJ1-1; D unresolved. The germline V gene has CDR1 MNHNY and CDR2 SVGAGI (reference sequence). The CDR3 loop spans 12 amino acids. Deletions cut 6 bases from V and 3 bases from J, with 8 bases between. The CDR3 sequence: CASRLYDTEAFF. CDR3 nucleotide sequence: TGTGCCAGCAGACTCTACGACACTGAAGCTTTCTTT.

The chain joins TRBV7-9 to TRBJ2-5; the D gene is possibly TRBD2 (6 bases). V was pared by 1 base and J by 4 bases, with 16 bases between. Germline V lookup: CDR1 SEHNR, CDR2 FQNEAQ (reference sequence). CDR3 length: 16 amino acids. The CDR3 nucleotides are TGTGCCAGCAGCTTAGGTGGAGCGCGGGGATCAGAGACCCAGTACTTC. This gives the protein CASSLGGARGSETQYF.

In nucleotides, the CDR3 is TGTGCCAGTGCCTCGGACATTTACAATGAGCAGTTCTTC. It is translated as CASASDIYNEQFF. The rearrangement joins TRBV7-9 to TRBJ2-1; D might be TRBD1 (5 bases). The germline gives CDR1 SEHNR, CDR2 FQNEAQ (reference sequence). V lost 9 bases and J lost 4, with 13 bases in between. CDR3 length: 13 amino acids.

The V and J genes are TRBV9 and TRBJ2-3, with 8 bases that match TRBD2. CDR3 length equals 13 residues. Per the germline V gene, CDR1 is SGDLS and CDR2 is YYNGEE. With 4 bases clipped from V and 14 bases from J, the junction kept 12 bases outside the gene matches. For the CDR3, the DNA is TGTGCCAGCAGCCACATTACTAGCGGTGGGGTGTATTTT. This gives the protein CASSHITSGGVYF.